These 7 T cell receptor beta chains originate from one sample sequenced in a study of blood T cell repertoires in COVID-19. Method: immunoSEQ multiplex PCR; TCRdb's copy keeps in-frame clones and lacks some. The repertoire consists of some 300,000 clones, with over 75% occurring once and the leading ten covering around 9.5%. Specimen: PBMCs or T cells enriched from blood (not recorded which). These receptors came from a woman aged 40 to 55 who had recovered from COVID-19.

The genes are TRBV27 and TRBJ1-6, with 8 bases lining up with TRBD1. Germline-derived CDR1 and CDR2 are MNHEY and SMNVEV (reference sequence). CDR3 length equals 19 residues. The V gene end was trimmed by 4 bases and the J gene end by 7 bases; junction bases not matched to a gene: 18. The CDR3 here is CASSSPLRRHRGRNSPLHF. CDR3 in DNA: TGTGCCAGCAGTTCTCCCCTTCGCCGCCACAGGGGGAGGAATTCACCCCTCCACTTT.

The table lists this clone with a count of one. The V gene is TRBV3-1 (or the pseudogene TRBV3-2), the J gene TRBJ1-6; 8 nucleotides match TRBD1. The CDR3 contains 15 residues. V shed 6 bases, J shed 5 bases, and the junction held 6 bases outside the gene matches. Germline V CDR1 and CDR2: LGHDT, YNNKEL (reference sequence). CDR3 DNA: TGTGCCAGCAGACCCCCGGGACAGGATAATTCACCCCTCCACTTT. This encodes CASRPPGQDNSPLHF.

The chain is built from TRBV12-3 or TRBV12-4 and TRBJ1-2; TRBD1 matches at 9 bases. CDR3 length: 13 amino acids. The ends lost 7 bases at V and 6 bases at J; junction bases unmatched: 6. CDR3 residues: CASTLDRGNGYTF. For the CDR3, the DNA is TGTGCCAGCACCCTGGACAGGGGTAATGGCTACACCTTC.

The chain joins TRBV28 to TRBJ1-1, with TRBD1 identical over 7 bases. From germline, CDR1 is MDHEN and CDR2 SYDVKM. V lost 1 base to trimming and J lost 5 bases; unmatched junction nucleotides: 4. The CDR3 consists of 14 residues. CDR3 protein: CASSLLTGETEAFF. For the CDR3, the DNA is TGTGCCAGCAGTTTATTAACAGGGGAAACTGAAGCTTTCTTT.

The chain is built from TRBV6-1 and TRBJ1-3; TRBD1 is a possible D gene (5 bases). The germline gives CDR1 MNHNS, CDR2 SASEGT. The length of the CDR3 is 14 residues. Trimming pared 2 bases from V and 4 bases from J, leaving 9 bases between. CDR3 in amino acids: CASSEPGYGNTIYF. The DNA of the CDR3 is TGTGCCAGCAGTGAACCAGGGTACGGAAACACCATATATTTT.

The rearrangement uses TRBV5-1 and TRBJ2-3, with 8 bases fitting TRBD2. This CDR3 has 15 residues. The V gene end was trimmed by 5 bases and the J gene end by 4 bases; junction bases not matched to a gene: 9. CDR1 and CDR2 from the germline V gene are SGHRS and YFSETQ. In DNA, the CDR3 is TGCGCCAGCAGTCTCTCAGCGGGAGCCTCAGATACGCAGTATTTT. It codes for CASSLSAGASDTQYF.

The chain recombines TRBV7-2 with TRBJ2-3, with TRBD2 matching over 10 bases. J gave up 5 bases and V 5 bases, and 10 bases lay outside the gene matches. The CDR3 runs to 16 residues. The germline V gene encodes CDR1 SGHTA and CDR2 FQGNSA. The CDR3 is CASSASERGGLDTQYF. Written as DNA, the CDR3 is TGTGCCAGCAGCGCCTCGGAGCGGGGGGGCCTAGATACGCAGTATTTT.